Given below is one T cell receptor beta chain in context. The target antigen is unknown. Extraction and reverse transcription of RNA yielded cDNA as the sequencing template. Data came from immunoSEQ multiplex PCR; TCRdb stores just in-frame clones and leaves some out. Among approximately 13,000 clones listed, around three fifths were seen once. The sample belongs to a study of CD8+ T cells in alopecia areata. CD4+ cells of several patients were further sorted as CD25+CD127-. Individuals with alopecia areata gave both lesional scalp punch biopsies and peripheral blood for collection. Sorting separated CD4+ and CD8+ T cells out of PBMCs. CDR3 length: 13 residues. V lost 7 bases and J lost 4, with 12 bases in between. Looked up from germline, CDR1 is MDHEN and CDR2 is SYDVKM. Study-level findings and limits: Lesional scalp exceeded normal scalp in clonality, especially in alopecia totalis/universalis. Sequencing of scalp tissue also captures the resident alphabeta T cells of normal skin.

V usage is TRBV28 and J usage is TRBJ2-3, with unresolved D. The sequenced sample was CD4+ Tregs sorted from blood. The receptor was isolated from a human donor with alopecia areata. The CDR3 DNA reads TGTGCCAGCACGGGTGGAAGGTCAGATACGCAGTATTTT. Translated, it gives CASTGGRSDTQYF.